The following is a TCR beta chain sequence with its context. What it recognizes is unknown. The sample belongs to a study of blood T cells in healthy people across ages. Study-level results: A greater number of naive CD4+ cells and higher diversity distinguished long-lived donors from aged donors.

The study recruited healthy Caucasian donors from Russia who were aged about 6 to 90. Combining a sample-barcoded 5' primer with a J-beta primer mix, a second PCR ran for about 7 to 11 cycles. TCRdb re-called the 5' RACE reads through MiXCR, storing one row per CDR3 protein. The table includes approximately 770,000 distinct CDR3 sequences, 55% to 75% detected once. Trimming took 3 bases from V and 4 from J; bases not matched to a gene: 4. This CDR3 comprises 15 residues. The TCR comes from a man under 40 in good health. Sequencing used blood. The rearrangement links TRBV12-3 or TRBV12-4 to TRBJ1-4; 8 nucleotides match TRBD1. For the CDR3, the DNA is TGTGCCAGCAGTTTTAGGACAGGGTTTAATGAAAAACTGTTTTTT. It encodes CASSFRTGFNEKLFF.